This TCR beta chain emerged from a study of T cells in Graves' hyperthyroidism and ophthalmopathy. TCR beta CDR3 regions were amplified from RNA transcripts. When the TCR CDR3 underwent first-round RT-PCR, the HTBI primer set was used. MiXCR was run by TCRdb on the multiplex PCR reads, yielding one entry per CDR3 protein. The sample has some 270,000 distinct CDR3 sequences; roughly 13% are singletons. Germline V gene data show CDR1 as SGHDN and CDR2 as FVKESK. V lost 2 bases and J lost 4, with 8 bases in between. This CDR3 contains 13 residues. These patients, aged 18 to 65, had recently diagnosed hyperthyroidism lasting under 2 months. This clonotype was observed many times.

The chain combines TRBV14 with TRBJ1-1; no definite D call. The sequence came from a woman in her 40s with Graves' hyperthyroidism. Sequencing was performed on blood. CDR3 sequence: CASSQRRTTEAFF. The CDR3 coding sequence is TGTGCCAGCAGCCAACGCCGAACCACTGAAGCTTTCTTT.